The rows below give T cell receptor beta chains drawn from one sample of a study of blood T cell repertoires in COVID-19. The protocol was immunoSEQ multiplex PCR, while the TCRdb copy is restricted to in-frame clones and leaves out a portion. Here the sample spans some 93,000 clones, around nine tenths being singletons. The specimen was peripheral blood. These receptors all stem from a man aged 55 to 69 with acute or convalescent COVID-19. The CDR3 runs from the conserved cysteine through the conserved F or W. The D gene is left open where the match is weak. The size entry is marked missing in some rows and otherwise reads once, few, many or a size class.

cdr3_length,v_call,clone_size,j_call,d_call,cdr3_aa,cdr3_nt
12,TRBV7-6,.,TRBJ2-1,TRBD2,CASSRGLNEQFF,TGTGCCAGCAGCAGGGGACTAAATGAGCAGTTCTTC
17,TRBV6-1,.,TRBJ1-1,.,CASSEGTGFSVDTEAFF,TGTGCCAGCAGTGAAGGGACGGGATTCTCGGTGGACACTGAAGCTTTCTTT
15,TRBV6-2/TRBV6-3,.,TRBJ1-2,.,CASSYTGTTNYGYTF,TGTGCCAGCAGTTACACAGGAACTACTAACTATGGCTACACCTTC
13,TRBV20-1,.,TRBJ1-6,.,CSASPGMKGHLHF,TGCAGTGCTAGTCCAGGGATGAAAGGGCACCTCCACTTT
15,TRBV19,.,TRBJ2-7,TRBD2,CASSTRAGRSHEQYF,TGTGCCAGTAGTACCCGAGCGGGAAGGTCCCACGAGCAGTACTTC
14,TRBV29-1,.,TRBJ1-2,TRBD1,CSESRLQGVSGYTF,TGCAGCGAGTCAAGGTTGCAGGGGGTCAGTGGCTACACCTTC
14,TRBV5-1,.,TRBJ2-7,TRBD2,CASSPRGVTYEQYF,TGCGCCAGCAGCCCCCGGGGGGTAACGTACGAGCAGTACTTC
14,TRBV24-1,.,TRBJ1-2,.,CATSDTGTPYGYTF,TGTGCCACCAGTGATACCGGGACACCCTATGGCTACACCTTC
14,TRBV9,.,TRBJ1-5,TRBD1,CASSVQGGNQPQHF,TGTGCCAGCAGCGTTCAGGGGGGCAATCAGCCCCAGCATTTT
13,TRBV10-3,.,TRBJ1-1,TRBD1,CATLTGMNTEAFF,TGTGCCACCTTGACAGGGATGAACACTGAAGCTTTCTTT
13,TRBV11-3,once,TRBJ2-7,TRBD1,CASSLNRQGEQYF,TGTGCCAGCAGCCTTAATCGACAGGGCGAGCAGTACTTC
13,TRBV12-3/TRBV12-4,.,TRBJ1-1,.,CASSLGPGTEAFF,TGTGCCAGCAGTTTAGGCCCCGGGACTGAAGCTTTCTTT
14,TRBV5-1,.,TRBJ2-2,TRBD2,CASSLGLASGELFF,TGCGCCAGCAGCTTGGGACTAGCTTCCGGGGAGCTGTTTTTT
13,TRBV14,.,TRBJ1-1,.,CASSQVRGTEAFF,TGTGCCAGCAGCCAAGTTAGAGGGACTGAAGCTTTCTTT
14,TRBV30,.,TRBJ1-6,TRBD1,CAWSVGQGGSPLHF,TGTGCCTGGAGTGTTGGACAGGGCGGTTCACCCCTCCACTTT
15,TRBV2,.,TRBJ2-3,TRBD1,CASRKRQGVPDTQYF,TGTGCCAGCAGGAAAAGACAGGGGGTTCCAGATACGCAGTATTTT
14,TRBV7-2,.,TRBJ2-5,.,CASSPSGREETQYF,TGTGCCAGCAGCCCTTCTGGGAGAGAAGAGACCCAGTACTTC
14,TRBV10-3,.,TRBJ1-5,.,CAISEVRQGQPQHF,TGTGCCATCAGTGAGGTCAGGCAGGGGCAGCCCCAGCATTTT
15,TRBV5-8,.,TRBJ1-4,.,CASSLEERGGEKLFF,TGTGCCAGCAGCTTGGAGGAACGGGGAGGGGAAAAACTGTTTTTT
13,TRBV18,.,TRBJ2-1,TRBD1,CASSPGQGNEQFF,TGTGCCAGCTCGCCCGGACAGGGCAATGAGCAGTTCTTC
15,TRBV4-2,.,TRBJ2-3,.,CASSQQLVSTDTQYF,TGTGCCAGCAGCCAGCAACTAGTGAGCACAGATACGCAGTATTTT
13,TRBV19,.,TRBJ2-7,.,CASRDGNFNEQYF,TGTGCCAGTAGAGACGGGAATTTCAACGAGCAGTACTTC
15,TRBV10-3,.,TRBJ1-2,TRBD1,CALLQTDRGGNGYTF,TGTGCCCTACTCCAGACAGACAGGGGCGGTAATGGCTACACCTTC
15,TRBV10-2,.,TRBJ2-7,.,CASSERQGRGYEQYF,TGCGCCAGCAGTGAGAGGCAGGGGAGGGGGTACGAGCAGTACTTC
15,TRBV5-4,once,TRBJ2-7,.,CASSLGLPSQYEQYF,TGTGCCAGCAGCTTGGGATTGCCCAGTCAATACGAGCAGTACTTC
15,TRBV2,.,TRBJ1-6,.,CASSEMSSYNSPLHF,TGTGCCAGCAGTGAAATGAGCTCCTATAATTCACCCCTCCACTTT
15,TRBV6-1,.,TRBJ1-6,.,CASSEGRVQNSPLHF,TGTGCCAGCAGTGAAGGAAGAGTACAGAATTCACCCCTCCACTTT
13,TRBV5-6,once,TRBJ1-5,.,CASSLSRGQPQHF,TGTGCCAGCAGCCTCTCCCGAGGGCAGCCCCAGCATTTT